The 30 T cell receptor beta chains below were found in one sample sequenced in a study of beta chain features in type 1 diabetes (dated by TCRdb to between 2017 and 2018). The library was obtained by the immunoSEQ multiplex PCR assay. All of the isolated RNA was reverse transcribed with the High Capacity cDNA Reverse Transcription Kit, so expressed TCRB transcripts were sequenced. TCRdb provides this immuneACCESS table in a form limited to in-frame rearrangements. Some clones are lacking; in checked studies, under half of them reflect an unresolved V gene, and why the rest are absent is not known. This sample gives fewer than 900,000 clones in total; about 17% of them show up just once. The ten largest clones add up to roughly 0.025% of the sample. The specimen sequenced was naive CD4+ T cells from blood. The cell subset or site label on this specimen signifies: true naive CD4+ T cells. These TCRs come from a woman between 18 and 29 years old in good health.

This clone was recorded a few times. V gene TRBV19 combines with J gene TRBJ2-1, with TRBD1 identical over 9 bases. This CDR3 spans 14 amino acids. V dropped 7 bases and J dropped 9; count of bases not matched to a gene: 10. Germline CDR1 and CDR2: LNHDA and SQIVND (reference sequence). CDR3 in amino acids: CASTHRGHSPEQFF. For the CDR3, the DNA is TGTGCCAGTACCCACAGGGGGCATTCTCCTGAGCAGTTCTTC.

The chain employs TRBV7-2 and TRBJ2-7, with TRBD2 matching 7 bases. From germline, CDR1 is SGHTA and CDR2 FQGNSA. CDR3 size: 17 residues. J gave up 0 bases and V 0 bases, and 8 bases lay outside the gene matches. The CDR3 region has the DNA TGTGCCAGCAGCTTAGCTTCCGGGACGGGGGGCTCCTACGAGCAGTACTTC. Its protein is CASSLASGTGGSYEQYF.

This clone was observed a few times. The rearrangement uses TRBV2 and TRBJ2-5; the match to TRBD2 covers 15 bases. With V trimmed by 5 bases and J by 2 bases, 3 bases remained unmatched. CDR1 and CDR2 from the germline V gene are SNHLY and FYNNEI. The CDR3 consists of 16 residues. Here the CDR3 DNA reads TGTGCCAGCAGTCCCGGACTAGCGGGAGGGCAAGAGACCCAGTACTTC. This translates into CASSPGLAGGQETQYF.

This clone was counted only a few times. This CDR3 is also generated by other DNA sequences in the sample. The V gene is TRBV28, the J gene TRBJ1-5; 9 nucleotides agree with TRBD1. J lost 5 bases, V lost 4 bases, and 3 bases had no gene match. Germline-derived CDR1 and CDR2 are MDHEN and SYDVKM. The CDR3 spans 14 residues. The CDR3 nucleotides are TGTGCCAGCAGTTCGGGACAGGGTGATCAGCCCCAGCATTTT. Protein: CASSSGQGDQPQHF.

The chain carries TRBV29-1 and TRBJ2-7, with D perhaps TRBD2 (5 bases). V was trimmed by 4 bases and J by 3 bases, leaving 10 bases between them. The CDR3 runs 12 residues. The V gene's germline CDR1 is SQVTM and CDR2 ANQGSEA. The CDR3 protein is CSVAPRDYEQYF. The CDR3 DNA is TGCAGCGTTGCGCCGAGGGACTACGAGCAGTACTTC.

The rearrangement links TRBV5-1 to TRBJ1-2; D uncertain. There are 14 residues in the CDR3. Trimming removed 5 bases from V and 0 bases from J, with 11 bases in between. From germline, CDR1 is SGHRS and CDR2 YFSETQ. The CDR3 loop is CASSPERPNYGYTF. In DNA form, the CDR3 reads TGCGCCAGCAGTCCCGAGAGACCTAACTATGGCTACACCTTC.

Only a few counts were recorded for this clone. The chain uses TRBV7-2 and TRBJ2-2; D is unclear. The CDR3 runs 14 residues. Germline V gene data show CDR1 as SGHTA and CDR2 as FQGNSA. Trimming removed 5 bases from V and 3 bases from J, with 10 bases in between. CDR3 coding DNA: TGTGCCAGCAGCCTATCAGGTTACACCGGGGAGCTGTTTTTT. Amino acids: CASSLSGYTGELFF. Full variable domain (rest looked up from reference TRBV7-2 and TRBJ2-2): GAGVSQSPSNKVTEKGKDVELRCDPISGHTALYWYRQSLGQGLEFLIYFQGNSAPDKSGLPSDRFSAERTGGSVSTLTIQRTQQEDSAVYLCASSLSGYTGELFFGEGSRLTVL.

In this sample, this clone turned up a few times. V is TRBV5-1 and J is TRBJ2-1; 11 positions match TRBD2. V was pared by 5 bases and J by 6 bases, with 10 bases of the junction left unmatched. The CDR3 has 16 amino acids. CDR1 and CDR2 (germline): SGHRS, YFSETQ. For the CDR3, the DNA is TGCGCCAGCAGTTATTTAGCGGGAGGGCCCCGCAATGAGCAGTTCTTC. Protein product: CASSYLAGGPRNEQFF.

The CDR3 DNA follows: TGTGCCAGCAGTAAGACTAAAGGAGGCTATGGCTACACCTTC. It yields the protein CASSKTKGGYGYTF. J is TRBJ1-2 and V is TRBV6-1; D ambiguous. The V and J ends lost 5 bases and 4 bases respectively, with 14 bases between them. Germline V lookup: CDR1 MNHNS, CDR2 SASEGT. The CDR3 sequence is 14 residues long.

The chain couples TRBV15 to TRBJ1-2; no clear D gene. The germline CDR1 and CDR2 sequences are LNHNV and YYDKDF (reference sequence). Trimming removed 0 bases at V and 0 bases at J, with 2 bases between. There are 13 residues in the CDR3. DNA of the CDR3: TGTGCCACCAGCAGAGAAACTAACTATGGCTACACCTTC. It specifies CATSRETNYGYTF.

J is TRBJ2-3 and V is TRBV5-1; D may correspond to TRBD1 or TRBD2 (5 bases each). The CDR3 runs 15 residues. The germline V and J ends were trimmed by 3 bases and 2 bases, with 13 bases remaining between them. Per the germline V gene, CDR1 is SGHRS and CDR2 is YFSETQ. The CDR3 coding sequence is TGCGCCAGCAGCTACCGGGACGGGAACACAGATACGCAGTATTTT. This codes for CASSYRDGNTDTQYF.

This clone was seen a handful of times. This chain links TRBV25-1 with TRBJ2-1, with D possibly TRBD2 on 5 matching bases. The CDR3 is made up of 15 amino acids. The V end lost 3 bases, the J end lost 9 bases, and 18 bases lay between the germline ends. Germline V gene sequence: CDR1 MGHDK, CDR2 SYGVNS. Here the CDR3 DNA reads TGTGCCAGCAGTGATAAAGCGGCTACCGACGGTGAGCAGTTCTTC. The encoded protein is CASSDKAATDGEQFF. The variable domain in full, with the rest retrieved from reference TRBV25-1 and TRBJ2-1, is EADIYQTPRYLVIGTGKKITLECSQTMGHDKMYWYQQDPGMELHLIHYSYGVNSTEKGDLSSESTVSRIRTEHFPLTLESARPSHTSQYLCASSDKAATDGEQFFGPGTRLTVL.

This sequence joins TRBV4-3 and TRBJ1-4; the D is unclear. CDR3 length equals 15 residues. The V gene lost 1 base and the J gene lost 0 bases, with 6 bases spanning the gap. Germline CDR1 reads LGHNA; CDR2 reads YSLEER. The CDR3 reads CASSQGGTTNEKLFF. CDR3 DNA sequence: TGCGCCAGCAGCCAAGGGGGTACAACTAATGAAAAACTGTTTTTT.

CDR3 bases: TGTGCCAGCACGACTAGCGGGAGGACAGATACGCAGTATTTT. Protein product: CASTTSGRTDTQYF. This chain connects TRBV28 to TRBJ2-3; 13 positions match TRBD2. This CDR3 contains 14 residues. J was trimmed by 3 bases and V by 7 bases; bases with no gene match: 1. In germline, CDR1 is MDHEN, CDR2 SYDVKM. Full variable domain (missing parts from reference TRBV28 and TRBJ2-3): DVKVTQSSRYLVKRTGEKVFLECVQDMDHENMFWYRQDPGLGLRLIYFSYDVKMKEKGDIPEGYSVSREKKERFSLILESASTNQTSMYLCASTTSGRTDTQYFGPGTRLTVL.

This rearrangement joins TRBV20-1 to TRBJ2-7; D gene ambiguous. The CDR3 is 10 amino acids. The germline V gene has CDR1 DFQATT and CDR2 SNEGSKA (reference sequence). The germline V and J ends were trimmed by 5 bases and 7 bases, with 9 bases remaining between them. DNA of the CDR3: TGCAGTGCTCCCGTCAGAGAGCAGTACTTC. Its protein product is CSAPVREQYF.

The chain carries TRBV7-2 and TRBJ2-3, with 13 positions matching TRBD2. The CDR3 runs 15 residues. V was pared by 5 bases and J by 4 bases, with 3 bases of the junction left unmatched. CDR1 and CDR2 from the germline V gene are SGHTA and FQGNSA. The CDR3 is CASSRGLAGADTQYF. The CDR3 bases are TGTGCCAGCAGCCGAGGACTAGCGGGAGCAGATACGCAGTATTTT.

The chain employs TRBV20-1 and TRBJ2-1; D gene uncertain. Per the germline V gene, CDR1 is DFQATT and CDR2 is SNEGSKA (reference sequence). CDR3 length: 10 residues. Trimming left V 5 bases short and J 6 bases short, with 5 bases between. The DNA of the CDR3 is TGCAGTGCTGCAGCCAATGAGCAGTTCTTC. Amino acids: CSAAANEQFF.

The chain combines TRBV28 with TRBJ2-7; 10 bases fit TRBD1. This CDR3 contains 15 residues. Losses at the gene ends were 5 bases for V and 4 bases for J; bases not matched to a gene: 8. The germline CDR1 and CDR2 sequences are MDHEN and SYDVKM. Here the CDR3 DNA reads TGTGCCAGCAGTATACCGGGACAGGGGAGGTACGAGCAGTACTTC. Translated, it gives CASSIPGQGRYEQYF. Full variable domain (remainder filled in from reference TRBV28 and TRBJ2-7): DVKVTQSSRYLVKRTGEKVFLECVQDMDHENMFWYRQDPGLGLRLIYFSYDVKMKEKGDIPEGYSVSREKKERFSLILESASTNQTSMYLCASSIPGQGRYEQYFGPGTRLTVT.

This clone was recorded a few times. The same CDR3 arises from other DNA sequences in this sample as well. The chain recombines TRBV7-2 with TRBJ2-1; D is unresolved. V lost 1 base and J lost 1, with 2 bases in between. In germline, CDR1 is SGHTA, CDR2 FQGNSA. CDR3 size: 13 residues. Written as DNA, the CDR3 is TGTGCCAGCAGCTTAGTGTCCTACAATGAGCAGTTCTTC. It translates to CASSLVSYNEQFF.

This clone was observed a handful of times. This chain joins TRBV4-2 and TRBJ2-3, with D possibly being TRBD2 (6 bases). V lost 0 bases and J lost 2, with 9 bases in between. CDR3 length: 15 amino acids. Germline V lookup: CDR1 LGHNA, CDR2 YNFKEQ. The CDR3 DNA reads TGTGCCAGCAGCCAAGACGGGGGTCACACAGATACGCAGTATTTT. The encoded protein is CASSQDGGHTDTQYF.

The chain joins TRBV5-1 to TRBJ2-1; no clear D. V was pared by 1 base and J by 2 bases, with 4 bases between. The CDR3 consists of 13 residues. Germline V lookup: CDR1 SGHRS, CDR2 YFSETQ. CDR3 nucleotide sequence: TGCGCCAGCAGCTTGCCCCCCTACAATGAGCAGTTCTTC. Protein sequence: CASSLPPYNEQFF.

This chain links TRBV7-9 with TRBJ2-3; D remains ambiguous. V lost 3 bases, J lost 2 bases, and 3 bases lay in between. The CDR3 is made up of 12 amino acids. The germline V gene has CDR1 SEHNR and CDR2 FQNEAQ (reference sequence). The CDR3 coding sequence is TGTGCCAGCAGCTTGTACACAGATACGCAGTATTTT. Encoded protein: CASSLYTDTQYF.

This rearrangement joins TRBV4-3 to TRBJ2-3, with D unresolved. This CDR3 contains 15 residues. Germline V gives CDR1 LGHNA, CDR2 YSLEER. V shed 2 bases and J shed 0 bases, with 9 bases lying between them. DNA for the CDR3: TGCGCCAGCAGCCAAAGCAGTGCTAGCACAGATACGCAGTATTTT. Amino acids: CASSQSSASTDTQYF.

The CDR3 DNA reads as TGTGCCAGCAGATTACAGGGAGGACAAAATCAGCCCCAGCATTTT. It codes for CASRLQGGQNQPQHF. This chain joins TRBV27 and TRBJ1-5; TRBD1 might be the D (6 bases). CDR1 MNHEY and CDR2 SMNVEV come from the germline V gene (reference sequence). V dropped 6 bases and J dropped 4 bases, with 16 bases sitting between them. This CDR3 has 15 residues.

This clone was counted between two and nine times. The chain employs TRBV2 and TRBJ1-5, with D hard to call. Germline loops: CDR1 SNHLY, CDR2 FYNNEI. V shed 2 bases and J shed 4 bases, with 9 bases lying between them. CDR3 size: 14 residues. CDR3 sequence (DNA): TGTGCCAGCAGTGAAAGGGTACCGAATCAGCCCCAGCATTTT. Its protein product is CASSERVPNQPQHF.

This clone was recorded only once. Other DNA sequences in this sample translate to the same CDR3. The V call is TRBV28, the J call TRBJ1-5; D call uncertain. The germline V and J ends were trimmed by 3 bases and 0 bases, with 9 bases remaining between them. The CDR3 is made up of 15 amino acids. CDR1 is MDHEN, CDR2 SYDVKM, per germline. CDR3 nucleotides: TGTGCCAGCAGTTTGGGTGGGAATAGCAATCAGCCCCAGCATTTT. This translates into CASSLGGNSNQPQHF.

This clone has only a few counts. The CDR3 protein is CASSQDGGGVRHEQYF. DNA for the CDR3: TGTGCCAGCAGCCAAGACGGCGGGGGGGTTCGGCACGAGCAGTACTTC. The chain couples TRBV4-2 to TRBJ2-7; 9 bases align to TRBD2. This CDR3 region has 16 residues. J lost 5 bases, V lost 0 bases, and 8 bases had no gene match. Germline lookup yields CDR1 LGHNA and CDR2 YNFKEQ.

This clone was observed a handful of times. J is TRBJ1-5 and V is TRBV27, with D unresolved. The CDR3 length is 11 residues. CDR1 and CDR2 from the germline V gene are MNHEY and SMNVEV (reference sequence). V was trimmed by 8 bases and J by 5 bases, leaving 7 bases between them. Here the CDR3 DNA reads TGTGCCAGCGGGCAGGATCAGCCCCAGCATTTT. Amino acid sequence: CASGQDQPQHF.

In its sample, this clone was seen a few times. CDR3 region: CASSLGHFLETQYF. The CDR3 DNA follows: TGTGCCAGCAGCCTCGGACATTTCCTAGAGACCCAGTACTTC. This chain links TRBV28 with TRBJ2-5; D might be TRBD1 (5 bases). CDR1 is MDHEN, CDR2 SYDVKM, per germline. Deletions cut 6 bases from V and 4 bases from J, with 15 bases between. The CDR3 runs 14 residues. Complete variable domain (other parts from reference TRBV28 and TRBJ2-5): DVKVTQSSRYLVKRTGEKVFLECVQDMDHENMFWYRQDPGLGLRLIYFSYDVKMKEKGDIPEGYSVSREKKERFSLILESASTNQTSMYLCASSLGHFLETQYFGPGTRLLVL.

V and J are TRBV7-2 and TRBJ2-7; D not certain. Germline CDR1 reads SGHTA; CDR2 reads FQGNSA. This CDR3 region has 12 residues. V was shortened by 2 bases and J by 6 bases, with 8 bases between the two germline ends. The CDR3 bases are TGTGCCAGCAGCTTAAATGTCGCCGAGCAGTACTTC. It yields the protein CASSLNVAEQYF.